This T cell receptor (beta chain) derives from a study of OX40 agonist ivuxolimab in advanced cancers. The CDR3 contains 15 residues. Germline V gives CDR1 LGHNA, CDR2 YNFKEQ. Trimming took off 1 base at V and 3 bases at J, with 13 bases between the two ends. Clones were read by immunoSEQ multiplex PCR, and TCRdb kept only the in-frame ones, dropping some. The sample includes around 6,500 clones, roughly 77% of them seen just once. This TCR was recovered from an adult with an advanced solid tumor such as melanoma, head and neck, liver or kidney cancer. Source: CD4+ or CD8+ T cells sorted from blood, taken in a trial of the OX40 agonist ivuxolimab. This chain joins TRBV4-2 and TRBJ2-7, with a weak D call TRBD1 (5 bases). In DNA form, the CDR3 reads TGTGCCAGCAGCCAAGTCACAGGCAGTAACTACGAGCAGTACTTC. It codes for CASSQVTGSNYEQYF.